The clone carrying this T cell receptor (beta chain) was seen many times. Germline loops: CDR1 MNHNS, CDR2 SASEGT. The CDR3 loop spans 14 amino acids. Trimming stripped 11 bases from V and 5 bases from J, with 20 bases between. The sample comes from a study of T cells in Graves' hyperthyroidism and ophthalmopathy. Study-wide background: Peripheral blood was obtained at initial diagnosis, preceding any treatment.

Amplification of TCR beta CDR3 regions was performed using RNA transcripts as template. During a first-round RT-PCR of the TCR CDR3, the HTBI primer set was used. TCRdb analysed the multiplex PCR reads with MiXCR anew, one entry per CDR3 protein. The sample contains around 290,000 distinct CDR3 sequences, around 15% of which appear only once. The clonotype was recovered from a woman aged 40-49 years with Graves' hyperthyroidism. The chain employs TRBV6-1 and TRBJ2-3, with a tentative D call TRBD2 (5 bases). Sequencing was done on a sample of blood. The CDR3 nucleotides read TGTGCCGCGAGGAGGCGGAAGTCTAGAGATACGCAGTATTTT. Its translation: CAARRRKSRDTQYF.